This record concerns one TCR beta chain sequence. CDR3 regions of TCR beta were amplified from RNA transcripts. An opening RT-PCR round employed HTBI primers and preceded a second-round multiplex PCR. TCRdb re-called the multiplex PCR reads through MiXCR, storing one row per CDR3 protein. The sample yields 650,000 to 900,000 distinct CDR3 sequences, approximately 40% seen once. Moderate-to-severe activity, CAS ≥3, NOSPECS ≥4 and duration under 3 months were recorded for donors with ophthalmopathy. These data come from a study of Graves' ophthalmopathy and Graves' hyperthyroidism. Trimming took 2 bases from V and 1 from J; bases not matched to a gene: 4. In germline, CDR1 is SQVTM, CDR2 ANQGSEA. The CDR3 is 15 amino acids.

V usage is TRBV29-1 and J usage is TRBJ2-2; 7 bases are a match to TRBD2. Material: peripheral blood. The source is an adult man with Graves' ophthalmopathy. The CDR3 reads CSVELAERNTGELFF. CDR3 coding DNA: TGCAGCGTTGAACTAGCGGAAAGGAACACCGGGGAGCTGTTTTTT.